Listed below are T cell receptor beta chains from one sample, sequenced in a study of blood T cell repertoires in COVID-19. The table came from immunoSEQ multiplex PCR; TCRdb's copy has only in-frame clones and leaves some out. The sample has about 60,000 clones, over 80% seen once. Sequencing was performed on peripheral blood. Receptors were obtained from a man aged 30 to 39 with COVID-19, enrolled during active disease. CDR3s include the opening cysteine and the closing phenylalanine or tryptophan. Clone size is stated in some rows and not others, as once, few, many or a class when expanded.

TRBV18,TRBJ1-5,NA,CASSPDRNQPQHF
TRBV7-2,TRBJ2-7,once,CASSVQGYEQYF
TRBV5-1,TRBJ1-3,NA,CASSRSGTAGGPGNTIYF
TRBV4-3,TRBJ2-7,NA,CASSPTGGRGYEQYF
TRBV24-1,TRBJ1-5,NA,CATSGIGGNQPQHF
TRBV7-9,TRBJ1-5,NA,CASSLGGQSNQPQHF
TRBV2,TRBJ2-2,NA,CASLNRNTGELFF
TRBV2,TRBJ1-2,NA,CASSPDSDYGYTF
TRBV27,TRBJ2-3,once,CASSLTSGTFAPDTQYF
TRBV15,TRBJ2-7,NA,CATSRDPGGYEQYF
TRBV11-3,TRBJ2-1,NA,CASSFSGSSYNEQFF
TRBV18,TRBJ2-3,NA,CASSPNSKDTQYF
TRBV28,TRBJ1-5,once,CASSALTGAQHF
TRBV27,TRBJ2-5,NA,CASSRAGTAQETQYF
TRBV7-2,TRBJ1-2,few,CASSLGIQALGGYTF
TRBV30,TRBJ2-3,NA,CAWSGGSTDTQYF
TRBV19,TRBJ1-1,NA,CASSITDRGRLNTEAFF
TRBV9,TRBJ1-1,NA,CASSGRQGPTEAFF
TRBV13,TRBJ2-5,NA,CASSPRQGKWVTQYF
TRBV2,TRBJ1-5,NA,CASDRRGGNQPQHF
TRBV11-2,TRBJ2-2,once,CASSLGAGGFVGELFF
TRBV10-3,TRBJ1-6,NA,CAINAAANYNSPLHF
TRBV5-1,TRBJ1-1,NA,CASRLTTGTESEAFF
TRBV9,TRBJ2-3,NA,CASSFPGGSDTQYF
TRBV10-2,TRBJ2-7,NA,CASWGGSGYEQYF
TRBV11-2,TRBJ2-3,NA,CASYEFGRGPDTQYF
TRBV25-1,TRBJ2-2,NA,CASSGGQGYTGELFF
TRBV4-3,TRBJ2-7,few,CASSQDRSSGPYEQYF
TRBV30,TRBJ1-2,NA,CAWSGQVHYGYTF
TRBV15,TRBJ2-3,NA,CATSKAGDLLDTQYF
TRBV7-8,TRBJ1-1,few,CASSFQVNTEAFF
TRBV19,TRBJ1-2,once,CASRRGRPYGYTF
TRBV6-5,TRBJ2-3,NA,CASRRADTQYF
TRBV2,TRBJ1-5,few,CASSVRGNQPQHF
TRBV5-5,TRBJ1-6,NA,CASSLAWTGSYNSPLHF
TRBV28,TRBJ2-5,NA,CASSSSQGAKETQYF
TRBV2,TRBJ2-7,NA,CASRNSGAGSVYWVPPYEQYF
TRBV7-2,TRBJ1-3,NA,CASSLGGGTGNTIYF
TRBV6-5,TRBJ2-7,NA,CASRSIQGYEQYF
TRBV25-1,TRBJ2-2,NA,CASTTSGRNTGELFF
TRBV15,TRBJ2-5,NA,CATSRDRGETQYF
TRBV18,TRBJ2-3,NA,CASSPPSGPPSGGQYF
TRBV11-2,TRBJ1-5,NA,CASSPGTGGANQPQHF
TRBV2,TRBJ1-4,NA,CASSEALGLSEKLFF
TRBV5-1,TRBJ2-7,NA,CASSGTPGQAAYEQYF
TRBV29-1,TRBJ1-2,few,CSVEHPPGQGRYYGYTF
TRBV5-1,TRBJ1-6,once,CASSNRNSPLHF
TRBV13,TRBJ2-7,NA,CASSWPGQGFYEQYF
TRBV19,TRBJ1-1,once,CASSIGAGAPEAFF
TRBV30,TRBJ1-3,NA,CAWSSGERNTIYF
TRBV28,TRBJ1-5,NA,CASVGAGRGQPQHF
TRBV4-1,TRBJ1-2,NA,CASSQDRSVMRGYTF
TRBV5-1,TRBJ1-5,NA,CASSPGSSNQPQHF